Each of the 27 T cell receptor beta chains below was sequenced from the same sample in a study of blood T cell repertoires in COVID-19 (dated by TCRdb to the early 2020s). The receptor library was made with the immunoSEQ multiplex PCR assay. This is the immuneACCESS table as TCRdb keeps it, with only in-frame sequences that have V and J called. A part of the clones is gone; compared with another copy, unresolved V genes explain less than half, and the rest is unexplained. The sample includes hundreds of thousands of clones, with around 88% observed a single time. The ten largest clonotypes hold 5% to 6.5% of the sample. Material for sequencing was peripheral blood. The receptors stem from a woman aged 25-40 years with COVID-19, enrolled during active disease.

The gene calls are TRBV5-4 and TRBJ2-1; tentatively, D is TRBD1 (5 bases). The CDR3 sequence is 15 residues long. The V and J ends lost 2 bases and 2 bases respectively, with 11 bases between them. The germline gives CDR1 SGHNT, CDR2 YYREEE (reference sequence). The CDR3 loop is CASSLRQGPYNEQFF. The DNA of the CDR3 is TGTGCCAGCAGCTTAAGGCAGGGCCCCTACAATGAGCAGTTCTTC.

This chain uses TRBV6-4 with TRBJ2-6, with a possible D match to TRBD1 (7 bases). The germline V gene has CDR1 MRHNA and CDR2 SNTAGT. The CDR3 is made up of 17 amino acids. Trimming removed 4 bases at V and 3 bases at J, with 16 bases between. Written as DNA, the CDR3 is TGTGCCAGCAGTGTAAGGGCAGGGGGGAGTGGGGCCAACGTCCTGACTTTC. It encodes CASSVRAGGSGANVLTF.

The chain employs TRBV3-1 (or the pseudogene TRBV3-2) and TRBJ2-7; maybe TRBD2 (6 bases). The CDR3 has 16 residues. The germline gives CDR1 LGHDT, CDR2 YNNKEL (reference sequence). The V gene lost 3 bases and the J gene lost 3 bases, with 18 bases spanning the gap. As DNA, the CDR3 is TGTGCCAGCAGCCATCACTACTCCGGGAGCTACTACGAGCAGTACTTC. Residues: CASSHHYSGSYYEQYF.

Only one count was recorded for this clone. The chain couples TRBV7-2 to TRBJ2-1; tentatively, D is TRBD1 (6 bases). This CDR3 spans 15 amino acids. Trimming shortened V by 4 bases and J by 3 bases, and 13 bases separated the two germline ends. The germline CDR1 and CDR2 sequences are SGHTA and FQGNSA. In nucleotides, the CDR3 is TGTGCCAGCAGCTCCCACCGGACAGACTACAATGAGCAGTTCTTC. This sequence encodes CASSSHRTDYNEQFF.

The chain joins TRBV4-3 to TRBJ2-3, with TRBD2 identical over 13 bases. This CDR3 spans 15 amino acids. Germline values: CDR1 LGHNA, CDR2 YSLEER. With 5 bases clipped from V and 5 bases from J, the junction kept 4 bases outside the gene matches. The CDR3 DNA reads as TGCGCCAGCAGCGGGACTAGCGGGATCGGAGATACGCAGTATTTT. Translating gives CASSGTSGIGDTQYF.

This chain joins TRBV28 and TRBJ1-6; D is unclear. The CDR3 sequence is 17 residues long. V was trimmed by 8 bases and J by 4 bases, leaving 21 bases between them. In germline, CDR1 is MDHEN, CDR2 SYDVKM. CDR3 bases: TGTGCCAGCCGCCCAACGGGTCCCGTAGATTATAATTCACCCCTCCACTTT. Translated, it gives CASRPTGPVDYNSPLHF. Full variable domain (remainder filled in from reference TRBV28 and TRBJ1-6): DVKVTQSSRYLVKRTGEKVFLECVQDMDHENMFWYRQDPGLGLRLIYFSYDVKMKEKGDIPEGYSVSREKKERFSLILESASTNQTSMYLCASRPTGPVDYNSPLHFGNGTRLTVT.

The chain uses TRBV27 and TRBJ2-3; TRBD2 matches at 10 bases. CDR1 and CDR2 from the germline V gene are MNHEY and SMNVEV (reference sequence). V gave up 2 bases and J gave up 6 bases; unmatched junction bases: 5. The CDR3 sequence is 15 residues long. This chain's CDR3 is CASSLTLAGRDTQYF. The CDR3 DNA reads as TGTGCCAGCAGTTTAACACTAGCGGGGCGGGATACGCAGTATTTT.

The gene calls are TRBV6-2 or TRBV6-3 and TRBJ2-1; D might be TRBD2 (6 bases). CDR3 length equals 15 residues. The germline V gene has CDR1 MNHEY and CDR2 SVGEGT. The V end was cut by 0 bases, the J end by 3 bases, with 9 bases between. The CDR3 region is CASSYSLAYYNEQFF. CDR3 coding DNA: TGTGCCAGCAGTTACTCGCTAGCGTACTACAATGAGCAGTTCTTC.

This chain connects TRBV27 to TRBJ1-1, with 9 bases fitting TRBD1. Germline CDR1 reads MNHEY; CDR2 reads SMNVEV (reference sequence). V dropped 4 bases and J dropped 6; count of bases not matched to a gene: 9. The CDR3 covers 15 residues. The CDR3 coding sequence is TGTGCCAGCAGTTCGACCGGGACAGGGATTCCTGAAGCTTTCTTT. As protein: CASSSTGTGIPEAFF.

The rearrangement joins TRBV7-9 to TRBJ2-7; 8 bases fit TRBD1. Germline V CDR1 and CDR2: SEHNR, FQNEAQ (reference sequence). V shed 5 bases and J 0 bases; nucleotides not matched to a gene: 12. The CDR3 has 17 residues. CDR3 nucleotide sequence: TGTGCCAGCAGCCGCGCGCCAGGGGGCCGGAGCTCCTACGAGCAGTACTTC. Encoded protein: CASSRAPGGRSSYEQYF. Full variable domain (missing parts from reference TRBV7-9 and TRBJ2-7): DTGVSQNPRHKITKRGQNVTFRCDPISEHNRLYWYRQTLGQGPEFLTYFQNEAQLEKSRLLSDRFSAERPKGSFSTLEIQRTEQGDSAMYLCASSRAPGGRSSYEQYFGPGTRLTVT.

This clone was seen just once. V is TRBV2 and J is TRBJ2-2; D is unresolved. Germline lookup yields CDR1 SNHLY and CDR2 FYNNEI. V lost 8 bases and J lost 4, with 11 bases in between. The CDR3 covers 13 residues. CDR3 amino acids: CASGERTTGELFF. The CDR3 DNA reads as TGTGCCAGCGGCGAGCGAACCACCGGGGAGCTGTTTTTT.

The table lists this clone with a count of one. This chain connects TRBV5-1 to TRBJ1-1, with a weak D call TRBD1 (6 bases). CDR1 is SGHRS and CDR2 is YFSETQ in the germline V gene. The CDR3 sequence is 15 residues long. Trimming took off 4 bases at V and 3 bases at J, with 16 bases between the two ends. The CDR3 bases are TGCGCCAGCAGCAAAGGGGACACCTCGGACACTGAAGCTTTCTTT. This sequence encodes CASSKGDTSDTEAFF.

This rearrangement joins TRBV11-1 to TRBJ1-1; D is perhaps TRBD1 (5 bases). The CDR3 is 14 residues long. Germline values: CDR1 SGHAT, CDR2 FQDESV (reference sequence). V was shortened by 0 bases and J by 4 bases, with 9 bases between the two germline ends. CDR3 sequence: CASSLAGGGTEAFF. The CDR3 nucleotides read TGTGCCAGCAGCTTAGCTGGGGGAGGCACTGAAGCTTTCTTT.

This clone was detected once. The J gene is TRBJ2-3, the V gene TRBV9; 7 bases are a match to TRBD2. The V gene end was trimmed by 3 bases and the J gene end by 2 bases; junction bases not matched to a gene: 3. The length of the CDR3 is 14 residues. The germline V gene encodes CDR1 SGDLS and CDR2 YYNGEE. The DNA for the CDR3 is TGTGCCAGCAGCGGGGGGAGGGTCACAGATACGCAGTATTTT. This codes for CASSGGRVTDTQYF.

The chain recombines TRBV30 with TRBJ1-1; D uncertain. Trimming removed 4 bases from V and 0 bases from J, with 21 bases in between. The CDR3 has 17 amino acids. Germline lookup yields CDR1 GTSNPN and CDR2 SVGIG (reference sequence). The chain's CDR3 is CAWTQVGGWGMNTEAFF. In DNA, the CDR3 is TGTGCCTGGACCCAGGTGGGCGGGTGGGGAATGAACACTGAAGCTTTCTTT.

The chain links TRBV19 to TRBJ1-2; 7 bases are a match to TRBD1. Germline V gives CDR1 LNHDA, CDR2 SQIVND (reference sequence). Trimming cost V 4 bases and J 4 bases; bases outside gene matches: 9. The CDR3 length is 15 residues. In nucleotides, the CDR3 is TGTGCCAGTAGTACCTACAGGGGCGCCGGCTATGGCTACACCTTC. This translates into CASSTYRGAGYGYTF. Complete variable domain (other parts from reference TRBV19 and TRBJ1-2): DGGITQSPKYLFRKEGQNVTLSCEQNLNHDAMYWYRQDPGQGLRLIYYSQIVNDFQKGDIAEGYSVSREKKESFPLTVTSAQKNPTAFYLCASSTYRGAGYGYTFGSGTRLTVV.

The sample holds one count of this clone. The chain employs TRBV5-4 and TRBJ2-6; weak D call: TRBD1 (6 bases). Between the trimmed V and J ends, which lost 3 bases and 0 bases, there was a span of 16 bases. The germline V gene has CDR1 SGHNT and CDR2 YYREEE (reference sequence). The CDR3 loop spans 18 amino acids. The CDR3 nucleotides are TGTGCCAGCAGCTCCGACCCGACAGGCATCTCTGGGGCCAACGTCCTGACTTTC. Translated, it gives CASSSDPTGISGANVLTF.

The chain links TRBV6-5 to TRBJ2-1; 10 nucleotides agree with TRBD2. This CDR3 comprises 15 residues. In germline, CDR1 is MNHEY, CDR2 SVGAGI. J was trimmed by 8 bases and V by 6 bases; bases with no gene match: 10. CDR3 sequence: CASRYLRAGGDEQFF. The CDR3 DNA reads TGTGCCAGCAGATATCTCCGAGCGGGGGGGGATGAGCAGTTCTTC.

The chain carries TRBV15 and TRBJ1-6; 7 nucleotides line up with TRBD1. This CDR3 region has 15 residues. V lost 3 bases to trimming and J lost 6 bases; unmatched junction nucleotides: 5. Germline V gene lookup returns CDR1 LNHNV and CDR2 YYDKDF (reference sequence). In DNA, the CDR3 is TGTGCCACCAGCAGGACAGGGAGTTTTAATTCACCCCTCCACTTT. Residues: CATSRTGSFNSPLHF. The variable domain in full, completed from reference TRBV15 and TRBJ1-6, reads DAMVIQNPRYQVTQFGKPVTLSCSQTLNHNVMYWYQQKSSQAPKLLFHYYDKDFNNEADTPDNFQSRRPNTSFCFLDIRSPGLGDTAMYLCATSRTGSFNSPLHFGNGTRLTVT.

The CDR3 protein is CASSFSAGLAKNIQYF. In nucleotides, the CDR3 is TGTGCCAGCAGCTTTTCAGCGGGCCTAGCCAAAAACATTCAGTACTTC. This chain uses TRBV5-4 with TRBJ2-4, with a possible D match to TRBD2 (6 bases). Germline CDR1 and CDR2: SGHNT and YYREEE (reference sequence). The CDR3 consists of 16 residues. Deletions cut 2 bases from V and 0 bases from J, with 12 bases between.

This chain uses TRBV7-6 with TRBJ2-1; perhaps TRBD2 as D (5 bases). The germline V gene encodes CDR1 SGHVS and CDR2 FNYEAQ. The ends were cut back, 2 bases at V and 7 bases at J, with 15 bases in the middle. CDR3 length: 15 residues. Here the CDR3 reads CASSLSVSRGNEQFF. The CDR3 DNA reads TGTGCCAGCAGCTTAAGTGTTAGTCGAGGGAATGAGCAGTTCTTC.

Comments on this clone: Other DNA sequences within the sample encode an identical CDR3. This rearrangement joins TRBV6-5 to TRBJ1-6; no clear D gene. Germline CDR1 MNHEY, CDR2 SVGAGI. Trimming took 0 bases from V and 5 from J, leaving 8 bases between them. The CDR3 consists of 15 residues. CDR3 protein: CASSYSTGNNSPLHF. CDR3 sequence (DNA): TGTGCCAGCAGTTACTCAACCGGGAATAATTCACCCCTCCACTTT.

V and J are TRBV27 and TRBJ2-3, with D hard to call. The V gene lost 6 bases and the J gene lost 0 bases, with 13 bases spanning the gap. This CDR3 has 15 residues. Germline V gene data show CDR1 as MNHEY and CDR2 as SMNVEV (reference sequence). DNA for the CDR3: TGTGCCAGCAGCCCCCACTGGTCTAGCACAGATACGCAGTATTTT. Protein sequence: CASSPHWSSTDTQYF.

V gene TRBV18 combines with J gene TRBJ1-3; D not certain. Germline V gives CDR1 KGHSH, CDR2 LQKENI. V lost 5 bases to trimming and J lost 4 bases, with 12 bases between them. This CDR3 comprises 14 residues. In nucleotides, the CDR3 is TGTGCCAGCTCATCAGGACTGGGCGGAAACACCATATATTTT. As protein: CASSSGLGGNTIYF.

The chain recombines TRBV7-9 with TRBJ2-2; TRBD2 agrees at 7 bases. The length of the CDR3 is 14 residues. V gave up 5 bases and J gave up 5 bases; unmatched junction bases: 5. Germline V gene data show CDR1 as SEHNR and CDR2 as FQNEAQ (reference sequence). The DNA for the CDR3 is TGTGCCAGCAGCCGGGGCGGGGGAACCGGGGAGCTGTTTTTT. This translates into CASSRGGGTGELFF.

This clone was seen a single time. The chain recombines TRBV7-9 with TRBJ2-1; 12 bases match TRBD2. Germline CDR1 SEHNR, CDR2 FQNEAQ (reference sequence). V shed 2 bases, J shed 11 bases, and the junction held 7 bases outside the gene matches. This CDR3 is 15 amino acids long. CDR3 nucleotide sequence: TGTGCCAGCAGCTTAAAGGGACTAGCGGGCGGGAAGCAGTTCTTC. Encoded protein: CASSLKGLAGGKQFF.

This clone was found a few times. This rearrangement joins TRBV5-1 to TRBJ2-2, with D perhaps TRBD2 (5 bases). Trimming stripped 4 bases from V and 4 bases from J, with 14 bases between. Germline V CDR1 and CDR2: SGHRS, YFSETQ. The CDR3 runs to 15 residues. The DNA for the CDR3 is TGCGCCAGCAGCCCCCGCGGCAGCGGCACCGGGGAGCTGTTTTTT. Translating it yields CASSPRGSGTGELFF.